The 12 T cell receptor beta chains below all came from one sample that was sequenced in a study of cytomegalovirus exposure and HLA in healthy donors. 13 Jbeta primers and 60 Vbeta primers were used for the PCR. Assay used: immunoSEQ multiplex PCR; TCRdb lists only in-frame clones, some missing. The sample carries under 200,000 clones, 60% to 80% recorded once. Sequenced: PBMCs. These receptors were obtained from a man aged 50 to 60 in good health and CMV-seropositive.

The rearrangement links TRBV13 to TRBJ2-2; no definite D call. The V gene's germline CDR1 is PRHDT and CDR2 FYEKMQ (reference sequence). V was pared by 0 bases and J by 2 bases, with 13 bases between. The CDR3 spans 17 residues. This CDR3 is CASSLGRGLLNTGELFF. The CDR3 DNA is TGTGCCAGCAGCTTAGGCCGCGGCCTGCTTAACACCGGGGAGCTGTTTTTT.

V gene TRBV19 combines with J gene TRBJ2-7; 8 bases line up with TRBD1. The CDR3 is made up of 15 amino acids. Germline CDR1 LNHDA, CDR2 SQIVND (reference sequence). V lost 7 bases and J lost 2; bases outside the gene matches: 10. The CDR3 region is CASKYRTGLTYEQYF. DNA of the CDR3: TGTGCCAGTAAGTATAGGACAGGGTTGACCTACGAGCAGTACTTC.

This chain uses TRBV7-9 with TRBJ2-7; D call uncertain. The length of the CDR3 is 13 residues. Trimming pared 3 bases from V and 0 bases from J, leaving 6 bases between. Germline lookup yields CDR1 SEHNR and CDR2 FQNEAQ (reference sequence). The CDR3 sequence is CASSLAASYEQYF. CDR3 coding DNA: TGTGCCAGCAGCTTGGCCGCCTCCTACGAGCAGTACTTC.

The chain combines TRBV7-2 with TRBJ2-1; TRBD2 might be the D (7 bases). The CDR3 is made up of 14 amino acids. CDR1 and CDR2 (germline): SGHTA, FQGNSA. V was clipped by 4 bases and J by 7 bases, with 14 bases between them. CDR3 residues: CASSSPRGANEQFF. Written as DNA, the CDR3 is TGTGCCAGCAGCTCCCCCCGGGGGGCGAATGAGCAGTTCTTC.

The V and J genes are TRBV19 and TRBJ1-4; D is undetermined. V lost 1 base and J 5 bases, leaving 11 bases between the germline ends. The CDR3 runs to 15 residues. Germline CDR1 is LNHDA and CDR2 is SQIVND (reference sequence). CDR3 sequence: CASSIGGALNEKLFF. The DNA for the CDR3 is TGTGCCAGTAGTATAGGTGGAGCTCTGAATGAAAAACTGTTTTTT.

For this clone: Its ends do not fully match the called genes, so a read error is possible. V is TRBV7-8 and J is TRBJ2-1; 11 positions match TRBD2. Germline loops: CDR1 SGHVS, CDR2 FQNEAQ. The CDR3 length is 15 residues. CDR3 in DNA: TGTGCCAGCAGGTTAGCGGGGGGGTTATATAATGAGCAGTTCTTC. It encodes CASRLAGGLYNEQFF.

The chain couples TRBV27 to TRBJ2-3; the match to TRBD2 covers 10 bases. The CDR3 runs to 18 residues. With V trimmed by 6 bases and J by 1 base, 13 bases remained unmatched. Germline CDR1 and CDR2: MNHEY and SMNVEV (reference sequence). CDR3 residues: CASSQSLLAGERTDTQYF. DNA of the CDR3: TGTGCCAGCAGCCAATCTCTTCTAGCGGGGGAGCGCACAGATACGCAGTATTTT.

The sample holds a few counts of this clone. This sequence joins TRBV10-2 and TRBJ2-7; 14 nucleotides agree with TRBD2. Germline values: CDR1 WSHSY, CDR2 SAAADI. The CDR3 has 14 residues. The J segment lost 4 bases and the V segment lost 6 bases, leaving 2 bases of the junction unmatched. For the CDR3, the DNA is TGCGCCAGCAGCCGGACTAGCGGGGGGTACGAGCAGTACGTC. Residues: CASSRTSGGYEQYV.

J is TRBJ1-1 and V is TRBV27, with TRBD1 matching 12 bases. The CDR3 has 19 residues. Germline-derived CDR1 and CDR2 are MNHEY and SMNVEV (reference sequence). The V and J ends lost 0 bases and 1 base, in that order; junction bases with no gene match: 9. The CDR3 nucleotides are TGTGCCAGCAGTTTATCTTACCTTGGGACAGGGGGCGGGAACACTGAAGCTTTCTTT. It codes for CASSLSYLGTGGGNTEAFF.

The chain has TRBV10-3 and TRBJ1-1; TRBD1 might be the D (5 bases). Per germline, CDR1 ENHRY and CDR2 SYGVKD. This CDR3 spans 13 amino acids. V lost 6 bases and J 2 bases, leaving 10 bases between the germline ends. The CDR3 DNA reads as TGTGCCATCAGCCGGCAGGGTAACACTGAAGCTTTCTTT. It translates to CAISRQGNTEAFF.

The J gene is TRBJ1-3, the V gene TRBV29-1; possibly TRBD1 for D (6 bases). With 4 bases removed from V and 0 bases from J, the gap between germline ends came to 13 bases. The CDR3 contains 15 residues. Germline CDR1 and CDR2: SQVTM and ANQGSEA. The CDR3 reads CSVGRTASSGNTIYF. The CDR3 nucleotides read TGCAGCGTTGGGAGGACAGCTAGCTCTGGAAACACCATATATTTT. Supplemented by reference TRBV29-1 and TRBJ1-3, the full variable domain reads SAVISQKPSRDICQRGTSLTIQCQVDSQVTMMFWYRQQPGQSLTLIATANQGSEATYESGFVIDKFPISRPNLTFSTLTVSNMSPEDSSIYLCSVGRTASSGNTIYFGEGSWLTVV.

This rearrangement joins TRBV19 to TRBJ2-5; 9 positions match TRBD2. V shed 7 bases, J shed 5 bases, and the junction held 5 bases outside the gene matches. The CDR3 length is 13 residues. The germline V gene encodes CDR1 LNHDA and CDR2 SQIVND (reference sequence). The CDR3 region has the DNA TGTGCCAGTAAGGCGGGGGGGCCTGAGACCCAGTACTTC. Protein: CASKAGGPETQYF.